The clone carrying this T cell receptor beta chain was seen repeatedly, ten times or more. This entry is derived from a study of low-dose radiotherapy and immunotherapy resistance in tumors. Looking at the study overall: Individuals in Cohort 2 had 1 Gy per fraction every two weeks, adding up to 13 Gy over 26 weeks.

Gene-specific TRAV and TRBV primers were used for first-strand cDNA, covering alpha and beta chains. TCRs underwent 20 PCR cycles of amplification with a constant-region primer and V-primer adapter. Amplifying the isolated mRNA was done by in vitro transcription. One entry per CDR3 protein results from TCRdb running MiXCR on the reads. The sample includes some 57,000 distinct CDR3 sequences, 20% to 25% seen only once; the top ten take approximately 5.7%. Regarding time point: before trial treatment. Low-dose radiotherapy, low-dose cyclophosphamide, aspirin, ipilimumab and nivolumab were all given to the donors. Germline V gene lookup returns CDR1 MNHEY and CDR2 SVGAGI. This CDR3 region has 15 residues. V trimming: 6 bases; J trimming: 2 bases; junction bases outside the gene matches: 10.

This chain connects TRBV6-5 to TRBJ2-7; 7 nucleotides align to TRBD1. The input for sequencing was PBMCs, taken before treatment. The TCR sequence derives from a male donor with prostate cancer. In DNA form, the CDR3 reads TGTGCCAGCAGCAGACAGGGACGGGCAACCTACGAGCAGTACTTC. It yields the protein CASSRQGRATYEQYF.